The clone carrying this T cell receptor beta chain came up a few times. Assay: immunoSEQ multiplex PCR; the TCRdb copy retains only in-frame clones and omits some. The table includes more than 25,000 clones, around four fifths detected once. These data are taken from a study of OX40 agonist ivuxolimab in advanced cancers. Study context: With ivuxolimab, an agonistic anti-OX40 (CD134) antibody, patients were treated. Patient treatment consisted of intravenous ivuxolimab administration every 2 weeks at 0.01 to 10 mg/kg. There were three patients with partial responses, one having hepatocellular carcinoma and two cutaneous melanoma.

The sample here was CD4+ or CD8+ T cells sorted from blood, taken in a trial of the OX40 agonist ivuxolimab. The source is an adult with an advanced solid tumor such as melanoma, head and neck, liver or kidney cancer.

As DNA, the CDR3 is TGTGCCAGCAGTTTTGGGTCTGAAGCTTTCTTT. Encoded protein: CASSFGSEAFF. The V call is TRBV27, the J call TRBJ1-1, with D unresolved. Germline loops: CDR1 MNHEY, CDR2 SMNVEV (reference sequence). This CDR3 is built from 11 residues. V gave up 3 bases and J gave up 6 bases, with 5 bases separating them.